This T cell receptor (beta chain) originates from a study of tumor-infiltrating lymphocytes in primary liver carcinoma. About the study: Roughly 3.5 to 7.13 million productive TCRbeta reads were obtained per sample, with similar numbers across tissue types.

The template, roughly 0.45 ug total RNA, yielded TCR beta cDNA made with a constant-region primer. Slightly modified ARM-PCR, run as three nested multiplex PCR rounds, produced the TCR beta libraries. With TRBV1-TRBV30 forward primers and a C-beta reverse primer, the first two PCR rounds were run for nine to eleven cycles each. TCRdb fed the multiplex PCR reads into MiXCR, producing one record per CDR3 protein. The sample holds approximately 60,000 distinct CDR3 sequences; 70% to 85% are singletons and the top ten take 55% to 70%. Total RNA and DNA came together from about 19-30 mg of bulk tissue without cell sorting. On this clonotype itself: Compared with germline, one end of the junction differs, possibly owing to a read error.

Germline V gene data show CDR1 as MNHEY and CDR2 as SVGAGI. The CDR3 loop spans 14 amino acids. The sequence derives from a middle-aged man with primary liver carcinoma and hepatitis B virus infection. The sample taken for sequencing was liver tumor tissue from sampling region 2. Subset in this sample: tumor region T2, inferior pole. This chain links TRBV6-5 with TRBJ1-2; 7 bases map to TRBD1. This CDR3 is CACSPPSGGYGYTF. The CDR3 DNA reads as TGTGCCTGCAGTCCTCCTTCAGGGGGCTATGGCTACACCTTC.